This is a list of T cell receptor beta chains from one sample in a study of immune heterogeneity within non-small cell lung tumors. TCRdb independently ran MiXCR on the multiplex PCR reads; one entry per CDR3 protein. The data hold 4,000 to 5,000 distinct CDR3 sequences, with about 33% observed a single time. Sequencing was done on a sample of lung tumor tissue. The receptors were gathered from a woman between 45 and 65 years old with non-small cell lung cancer. Both conserved end residues are part of each CDR3. The D gene is left open where the match is weak. A clone size is listed for some rows: how often the clone was seen (once, few, many), or a class if it is expanded.

clone_size,j_call,d_call,v_call,cdr3_length,cdr3_aa,cdr3_nt
medium-sized,TRBJ1-2,TRBD1,TRBV4-1,17,CASSQDRGTGGAGGYTF,TGCGCCAGCAGCCAAGATCGCGGGACAGGGGGCGCGGGTGGCTACACCTTC
.,TRBJ2-5,.,TRBV27,15,CASISRGGTEETQYF,TGTGCCAGCATTTCCCGTGGAGGGACCGAGGAGACCCAGTACTTC
large,TRBJ1-4,.,TRBV6-1,13,CASRGPWNEKLFF,TGTGCCAGCAGGGGACCGTGGAATGAAAAACTGTTTTTT
medium-sized,TRBJ1-5,.,TRBV28,14,CASSLGRSHQPQHF,TGTGCCAGCAGTTTGGGCAGGTCCCATCAGCCCCAGCATTTT
few,TRBJ2-5,TRBD2,TRBV27,16,CASSSRRGAYGETQYF,TGTGCCAGCAGTTCTAGGCGGGGGGCGTATGGAGAGACCCAGTACTTC
medium-sized,TRBJ1-5,TRBD1,TRBV29-1,13,CSVAQGFNQPQHF,TGCAGCGTTGCACAGGGGTTCAATCAGCCCCAGCATTTT
medium-sized,TRBJ2-2,TRBD2,TRBV7-2,15,CASSTSGLNTGELFF,TGTGCCAGCAGTACTAGCGGCCTGAACACCGGGGAGCTGTTTTTT
.,TRBJ1-2,.,TRBV12-3/TRBV12-4,12,CASSAQGWGYTF,TGTGCCAGCAGTGCCCAGGGTTGGGGCTACACCTTC
.,TRBJ2-3,.,TRBV5-1,17,CASSLARQSSGTDTQYF,TGCGCCAGCAGTTTAGCCAGACAGTCATCAGGCACAGATACGCAGTATTTT
medium-sized,TRBJ1-2,.,TRBV6-1,11,CASSETGGYTF,TGTGCCAGCAGTGAAACTGGGGGCTACACCTTC